What follows are 16 T cell receptor beta chains derived from one specimen sequenced in a study of radiotherapy plus CTLA-4 blockade in lung cancer. TCRdb's copy holds only in-frame clones and misses some; the assay was immunoSEQ multiplex PCR. The table lists more than 55,000 clones, more than 60% of them singletons, with 15% to 20% in the top ten. The sequencing used peripheral blood, collected from a patient treated with radiotherapy plus ipilimumab. These receptors were collected from a human donor with non-small cell lung cancer who had a complete response to radiotherapy plus ipilimumab.

The genes are TRBV9 and TRBJ2-3; 7 bases are shared with TRBD1. The CDR3 is 15 residues long. The V gene's germline CDR1 is SGDLS and CDR2 YYNGEE. V lost 4 bases to trimming and J lost 3 bases; unmatched junction nucleotides: 8. The CDR3 DNA reads as TGTGCCAGCAGCCCCTACGACAGGGAAACAGATACGCAGTATTTT. This gives the protein CASSPYDRETDTQYF.

V and J are TRBV6-5 and TRBJ1-2, with TRBD1 as a possible D gene (5 bases). CDR3 length: 12 residues. Germline V CDR1 and CDR2: MNHEY, SVGAGI. Between the trimmed V and J ends, which lost 2 bases and 13 bases, there was a span of 14 bases. CDR3 amino acids: CASSYRGGVCTF. The DNA of the CDR3 is TGTGCCAGCAGTTACCGGGGGGGGGTTTGCACCTTC.

V usage is TRBV5-1 and J usage is TRBJ1-4; unclear D gene. CDR3 length: 15 amino acids. Trimming removed 4 bases at V and 2 bases at J, with 12 bases between. Looked up from germline, CDR1 is SGHRS and CDR2 is YFSETQ. The CDR3 loop reads CASSPGRVTNEKLFF. CDR3 nucleotides: TGCGCCAGCAGCCCTGGGAGGGTTACTAATGAAAAACTGTTTTTT.

This clone was recorded only once. This chain joins TRBV6-1 and TRBJ2-7; 7 bases align to TRBD2. Germline CDR1 reads MNHNS; CDR2 reads SASEGT. The junction had 2 bases not matched to a gene; V was cut back by 4 bases and J by 5 bases. The CDR3 has 12 residues. DNA for the CDR3: TGTGCCAGCAGTGTCCGGGGGGACGAGCAGTACGTC. Encoded protein: CASSVRGDEQYV.

This clone was found once. Written as DNA, the CDR3 is TGTGCCAGCAGCATCCCAGGACGGACAGGGGGCGGGGAGCAGTTCTTC. Amino acids: CASSIPGRTGGGEQFF. The V call is TRBV5-4, the J call TRBJ2-1; 11 nucleotides line up with TRBD1. CDR1 SGHNT and CDR2 YYREEE come from the germline V gene (reference sequence). V trimming: 4 bases; J trimming: 10 bases; junction bases outside the gene matches: 13. This CDR3 is built from 16 residues.

This clone occurred once. The chain carries TRBV5-1 and TRBJ1-2; possibly TRBD1 for D (5 bases). V lost 0 bases, J lost 0 bases, and 15 bases lay in between. Germline values: CDR1 SGHRS, CDR2 YFSETQ. The CDR3 is 17 amino acids. The CDR3 region is CASSLGQGGLANYGYTF. The DNA for the CDR3 is TGCGCCAGCAGCTTGGGGCAGGGAGGCTTAGCTAACTATGGCTACACCTTC.

The V gene is TRBV4-1, the J gene TRBJ1-2; TRBD1 is a possible D gene (6 bases). CDR3 length equals 18 residues. CDR1 and CDR2 from the germline V gene are MGHRA and YSYEKL. V lost 0 bases, J lost 0 bases, and 17 bases lay in between. Here the CDR3 reads CASSQEGGGGGPNYGYTF. In nucleotides, the CDR3 is TGCGCCAGCAGCCAAGAGGGAGGGGGGGGTGGCCCTAACTATGGCTACACCTTC.

The V call is TRBV15, the J call TRBJ1-5; 7 bases agree with TRBD1. In germline, CDR1 is LNHNV, CDR2 YYDKDF (reference sequence). With V trimmed by 1 base and J by 1 base, 4 bases remained unmatched. This CDR3 has 16 residues. Written as DNA, the CDR3 is TGTGCCACCAGCAGAGGAACAGGGGCGAGCAATCAGCCCCAGCATTTT. This codes for CATSRGTGASNQPQHF.

V gene TRBV27 combines with J gene TRBJ2-1, with 7 nucleotides matching TRBD1. Germline-derived CDR1 and CDR2 are MNHEY and SMNVEV (reference sequence). The CDR3 spans 11 residues. V was clipped by 3 bases and J by 12 bases; unmatched bases: 2. The CDR3 here is CASSFGTVQFF. Written as DNA, the CDR3 is TGTGCCAGCAGTTTCGGGACAGTGCAGTTCTTC.

The chain carries TRBV25-1 and TRBJ2-1; the match to TRBD2 covers 9 bases. The CDR3 is made up of 17 amino acids. V dropped 4 bases and J dropped 4; count of bases not matched to a gene: 11. Germline V gene sequence: CDR1 MGHDK, CDR2 SYGVNS. CDR3 sequence (DNA): TGTGCCAGCAGTGGGGGACTAGCCTTGATGAGATACAATGAGCAGTTCTTC. This gives the protein CASSGGLALMRYNEQFF.

This rearrangement joins TRBV10-2 to TRBJ2-6; 9 bases line up with TRBD1. This CDR3 contains 20 residues. With 1 base clipped from V and 4 bases from J, the junction kept 14 bases outside the gene matches. Germline CDR1 is WSHSY and CDR2 is SAAADI. CDR3 sequence (DNA): TGCGCCAGCAGTGAGTATTTAAGGACAGGGGTTGCGTTCGGGGCCAACGTCCTGACTTTC. Amino acid sequence: CASSEYLRTGVAFGANVLTF.

The chain employs TRBV6-6 and TRBJ1-3; D not certain. The CDR3 totals 13 residues. Germline CDR1 and CDR2: MNHNY and SVGAGI (reference sequence). Trimming pared 6 bases from V and 3 bases from J, leaving 9 bases between. The CDR3 DNA reads as TGTGCCAGCAGCCTTAGAATTGGAAACACCATATATTTT. Translated, it gives CASSLRIGNTIYF.

The chain joins TRBV10-3 to TRBJ2-1; 11 bases are shared with TRBD2. The V gene's germline CDR1 is ENHRY and CDR2 SYGVKD. V gave up 6 bases and J gave up 10 bases; unmatched junction bases: 11. CDR3 length: 15 amino acids. The CDR3 loop reads CAIRLTSGATEEQFF. As DNA, the CDR3 is TGTGCCATCAGGTTGACTAGCGGGGCTACGGAGGAGCAGTTCTTC.

The rearrangement joins TRBV5-1 to TRBJ1-4; D uncertain. The V gene's germline CDR1 is SGHRS and CDR2 YFSETQ. The CDR3 has 13 amino acids. V was pared by 0 bases and J by 8 bases, with 8 bases between. The CDR3 spells CASSLAQSEKLFF. The CDR3 nucleotides read TGCGCCAGCAGCTTGGCCCAATCCGAAAAACTGTTTTTT.

This chain connects TRBV7-2 to TRBJ2-2; D may be TRBD2 (5 bases). Germline V lookup: CDR1 SGHTA, CDR2 FQGNSA. This CDR3 contains 17 residues. The V and J ends lost 1 base and 0 bases respectively, with 12 bases between them. This CDR3 is CASSLGRGLSNTGELFF. The CDR3 coding sequence is TGTGCCAGCAGCTTAGGGCGAGGGCTGTCGAACACCGGGGAGCTGTTTTTT.

This clone was counted a single time. The chain couples TRBV23-1 to TRBJ1-5, with D perhaps matching TRBD1 (5 bases). TRBV23-1 is noted as an ORF with a role that remains uncertain. V lost 4 bases and J 7 bases, leaving 23 bases between the germline ends. There are 17 residues in the CDR3. CDR3 nucleotides: TGCGCCAGCAGTCCCCCGGGGGGACTTTGCTTGGAACAGCCCCAGCATTTT. It encodes CASSPPGGLCLEQPQHF.